The 11 T cell receptor beta chains below come from one sample, sequenced in a study of cytomegalovirus exposure and HLA in healthy donors. Primers included in the PCR were 60 Vbeta and 13 Jbeta primers. Data came from immunoSEQ multiplex PCR; TCRdb stores just in-frame clones and leaves some out. The profile covers around 190,000 clones, with around 77% appearing a single time and 2.9% taken by the ten largest. The sample consisted of PBMCs. Receptors were obtained from a woman under 40 in good health and CMV-seronegative.

Many counts were recorded for this clone. V gene TRBV7-2 combines with J gene TRBJ2-7; TRBD1 might be the D (8 bases). The CDR3 loop spans 15 amino acids. Germline CDR1 SGHTA, CDR2 FQGNSA. The V end lost 6 bases, the J end lost 1 base, and 16 bases lay between the germline ends. DNA of the CDR3: TGTGCCAGCAGTTCACAGGGGGAGGGTTCCTACGAGCAGTACTTC. Translated: CASSSQGEGSYEQYF.

A word on this clone: One end of the junction is discordant with germline, which a read error may explain. The chain couples TRBV2 to TRBJ1-2; D perhaps matches TRBD1 (5 bases). The CDR3 has 15 amino acids. From germline, CDR1 is SNHLY and CDR2 FYNNEI. The CDR3 coding sequence is TGTGCCAGCAGTGCAGTTGTTAACGGACACTATGGCTACCCCTTC. Its protein is CASSAVVNGHYGYPF.

The V and J genes are TRBV4-1 and TRBJ1-1; D is perhaps TRBD1 (5 bases). CDR1 is MGHRA, CDR2 YSYEKL, per germline. CDR3 length equals 14 residues. V was clipped by 3 bases and J by 8 bases, with 16 bases between them. The CDR3 DNA reads TGCGCCAGCAGCCATCCAGGGAGGCTCCACGAAGCTTTCTTT. It yields the protein CASSHPGRLHEAFF.

The genes are TRBV28 and TRBJ2-1, with 12 nucleotides matching TRBD1. The V segment lost 5 bases and the J segment 6 bases; nucleotides outside the gene matches: 8. The germline V gene encodes CDR1 MDHEN and CDR2 SYDVKM. The CDR3 is 16 residues long. In nucleotides, the CDR3 is TGTGCCAGCAGTCCCTTGGGGACAGGGGGCTTCAATGAGCAGTTCTTC. Protein sequence: CASSPLGTGGFNEQFF.

This sequence joins TRBV28 and TRBJ1-1; unclear D gene. V was pared by 3 bases and J by 3 bases, with 8 bases between. Per the germline V gene, CDR1 is MDHEN and CDR2 is SYDVKM. The CDR3 has 13 residues. CDR3 loop: CASSFESYTEAFF. CDR3 sequence (DNA): TGTGCCAGCAGTTTCGAGAGCTACACTGAAGCTTTCTTT.

V usage is TRBV5-4 and J usage is TRBJ2-2; D gene unclear. Germline V lookup: CDR1 SGHNT, CDR2 YYREEE (reference sequence). V shed 3 bases and J shed 6 bases, with 6 bases lying between them. The CDR3 loop spans 12 amino acids. The CDR3 region is CASSSHPGELFF. CDR3 bases: TGTGCCAGCAGCTCCCATCCCGGGGAGCTGTTTTTT.

This chain connects TRBV29-1 to TRBJ2-3; possible D gene TRBD2, 5 bases. CDR3 length equals 14 residues. Trimming shortened V by 4 bases and J by 8 bases, and 19 bases separated the two germline ends. From germline, CDR1 is SQVTM and CDR2 ANQGSEA. The CDR3: CSVVPSPTIGTQYF. The CDR3 region has the DNA TGCAGCGTTGTCCCTAGCCCCACGATTGGTACGCAGTATTTT.

V and J are TRBV29-1 and TRBJ2-3; 15 bases line up with TRBD2. The CDR3 spans 17 residues. The ends lost 3 bases at V and 4 bases at J; junction bases unmatched: 8. Germline CDR1 reads SQVTM; CDR2 reads ANQGSEA. The CDR3 coding sequence is TGCAGCGTTGAGGCTCCGGGACTAGCGGGAGGAGCAGATACGCAGTATTTT. It is translated as CSVEAPGLAGGADTQYF.

The CDR3 here is CASSTRTGGYGYTF. CDR3 nucleotides: TGTGCCAGCAGCACGCGGACAGGGGGGTATGGCTACACCTTC. This chain links TRBV7-2 with TRBJ1-2, with 10 nucleotides matching TRBD1. Germline CDR1 reads SGHTA; CDR2 reads FQGNSA. V was clipped by 5 bases and J by 5 bases; unmatched bases: 5. The CDR3 runs 14 residues.

The chain employs TRBV5-1 and TRBJ1-5; no firm D call. Germline-derived CDR1 and CDR2 are SGHRS and YFSETQ. This CDR3 has 17 residues. V gave up 4 bases and J gave up 2 bases, with 19 bases separating them. CDR3 residues: CASSPVGPGVGNQPQHF. The CDR3 DNA reads as TGCGCCAGCAGCCCTGTGGGCCCCGGGGTCGGCAATCAGCCCCAGCATTTT.

The J gene is TRBJ2-3, the V gene TRBV30, with D possibly matching TRBD2 (5 bases). V lost 4 bases, J lost 8 bases, and 16 bases lay in between. Germline V lookup: CDR1 GTSNPN, CDR2 SVGIG (reference sequence). The CDR3 length is 13 residues. In DNA form, the CDR3 reads TGTGCCTGGACCCTCGGGAATTTCCGTACGCAGTATTTT. Its protein product is CAWTLGNFRTQYF.